Listed here are 13 T cell receptor beta chains from one sample, sequenced in a study of regulatory T cells in long-lasting Graves disease. Arm-PCR of CDR3 regions and iRepertoire HTBI primers were the basis on which TCR beta libraries were built. Using its own MiXCR run on the multiplex PCR reads, TCRdb lists one record per CDR3 protein. This sample has roughly 500,000 distinct CDR3 sequences, with 12% found just once. Time point described: newly diagnosed GD, antithyroid drugs for less than 3 months. The TCR library was made from RNA extracted from PBMCs. The same sample was also used in a study of T cells in Graves' hyperthyroidism and ophthalmopathy.

Sequencing used peripheral blood mononuclear cells (PBMCs), obtained at new diagnosis, from a patient treated with antithyroid drugs. The receptors shown here come from a woman aged 25 to 39 with Graves disease.

In its sample, this clonotype was seen many times. This chain links TRBV7-9 with TRBJ1-1; no clear D. V was cut by 6 bases and J by 1 base, with 15 bases left in between. The CDR3 contains 15 residues. CDR1 and CDR2 (germline): SEHNR, FQNEAQ (reference sequence). CDR3 nucleotide sequence: TGTGCCAGCAGAGGAAGTCTTAGGGAGAACACTGAAGCTTTCTTT. Amino acids: CASRGSLRENTEAFF.

This clonotype was counted ten times or more. The chain uses TRBV19 and TRBJ1-3; TRBD1 is a possible D gene (6 bases). Trimming took 6 bases from V and 6 from J, leaving 18 bases between them. Germline loops: CDR1 LNHDA, CDR2 SQIVND (reference sequence). The CDR3 sequence is 15 residues long. This chain's CDR3 is CASRHFAGEQNTIYF. In nucleotides, the CDR3 is TGTGCCAGTAGGCACTTTGCAGGGGAGCAAAACACCATATATTTT.

This clonotype has a count of ten or more. This chain links TRBV30 with TRBJ1-4; tentative D call: TRBD1 (6 bases). This CDR3 spans 16 amino acids. Trimming left V 2 bases short and J 7 bases short, with 20 bases between. Germline assignment: CDR1 GTSNPN and CDR2 SVGIG (reference sequence). Here the CDR3 reads CAWSFDRTGMGEKLFF. The CDR3 DNA follows: TGTGCCTGGAGTTTCGACAGGACTGGCATGGGTGAAAAACTGTTTTTT. Combining the CDR3 with reference TRBV30 and TRBJ1-4 gives the whole variable domain SQTIHQWPATLVQPVGSPLSLECTVEGTSNPNLYWYRQAAGRGLQLLFYSVGIGQISSEVPQNLSASRPQDRQFILSSKKLLLSDSGFYLCAWSFDRTGMGEKLFFGSGTQLSVL.

This clonotype was seen repeatedly, ten times or more. The chain links TRBV11-3 to TRBJ2-5; weak D call: TRBD1 (6 bases). The CDR3 is 14 amino acids. Trimming stripped 5 bases from V and 3 bases from J, with 13 bases between. CDR1 and CDR2 (germline): SGHNT, YENEEA. This CDR3 is CASSTDRWEETQYF. DNA for the CDR3: TGTGCCAGCAGCACGGACAGATGGGAAGAGACCCAGTACTTC.

This clonotype was seen a few times. J is TRBJ1-5 and V is TRBV6-1; 11 bases line up with TRBD1. V shed 6 bases, J shed 7 bases, and the junction held 8 bases outside the gene matches. This CDR3 has 15 residues. CDR1 MNHNS and CDR2 SASEGT come from the germline V gene. The CDR3 nucleotides read TGTGCCAGCAGCCCGGGACAGGGGGGCCGGCAGCCCCAGCATTTT. Its protein product is CASSPGQGGRQPQHF.

The chain carries TRBV7-9 and TRBJ1-1; D ambiguous. The CDR3 spans 15 residues. CDR1 is SEHNR, CDR2 FQNEAQ, per germline (reference sequence). Deletions cut 5 bases from V and 0 bases from J, with 13 bases between. The CDR3 DNA reads as TGTGCCAGCAGCCCCGAAAGGCTGTTGAACACTGAAGCTTTCTTT. Translated: CASSPERLLNTEAFF. The complete variable domain, with remaining parts taken from reference TRBV7-9 and TRBJ1-1, reads DTGVSQNPRHKITKRGQNVTFRCDPISEHNRLYWYRQTLGQGPEFLTYFQNEAQLEKSRLLSDRFSAERPKGSFSTLEIQRTEQGDSAMYLCASSPERLLNTEAFFGQGTRLTVV.

This clonotype was counted a few times. An end of the junction does not agree with germline; a read error may underlie this. The chain combines TRBV19 with TRBJ1-1; D might be TRBD1 (5 bases). Germline CDR1 reads LNHDA; CDR2 reads SQIVND (reference sequence). This CDR3 is 14 amino acids long. CDR3 amino acids: CASSKAGINTEAFF. The CDR3 DNA follows: TGTGCCAGTAGTAAGGCAGGGATAAACACAGAAGCTTTCTTT. Drawing the rest from reference TRBV19 and TRBJ1-1, the complete variable domain is DGGITQSPKYLFRKEGQNVTLSCEQNLNHDAMYWYRQDPGQGLRLIYYSQIVNDFQKGDIAEGYSVSREKKESFPLTVTSAQKNPTAFYLCASSKAGINTEAFFGQGTRLTVV.

This clonotype has ten or more counts. The CDR3 reads CATMAQGGNQPQHF. The CDR3 region has the DNA TGTGCCACGATGGCGCAGGGTGGTAATCAGCCCCAGCATTTT. The chain combines TRBV2 with TRBJ1-5; weak D call: TRBD1 (5 bases). Germline CDR1 and CDR2: SNHLY and FYNNEI. Trimming removed 10 bases from V and 4 bases from J, with 17 bases in between. There are 14 residues in the CDR3. The entire variable domain, with the rest obtained from reference TRBV2 and TRBJ1-5, is as follows: EPEVTQTPSHQVTQMGQEVILRCVPISNHLYFYWYRQILGQKVEFLVSFYNNEISEKSEIFDDQFSVERPDGSNFTLKIRSTKLEDSAMYFCATMAQGGNQPQHFGDGTRLSIL.

The chain is built from TRBV12-3 or TRBV12-4 and TRBJ2-2; possible D gene TRBD2, 5 bases. The CDR3 length is 18 residues. Deletions cut 7 bases from V and 3 bases from J, with 24 bases between. In nucleotides, the CDR3 is TGTGCCAGCACTGCCCCATGGGTAGCGAGATCTCACACCGGGGAGCTGTTTTTT. Encoded protein: CASTAPWVARSHTGELFF.

Ten or more counts support this clonotype. This chain joins TRBV5-8 and TRBJ2-5; 9 positions match TRBD2. Germline CDR1 is SGHTS and CDR2 is YDEGEE. CDR3 length: 16 amino acids. Trimming removed 4 bases from V and 3 bases from J; junction bases left unmatched: 10. As DNA, the CDR3 is TGTGCCAGCAGCCCCTTGGGTAGCGGGAGAAAAGAGACCCAGTACTTC. This encodes CASSPLGSGRKETQYF.

The CDR3 is CASSQGQPYEQYF. For the CDR3, the DNA is TGTGCCAGCAGCCAAGGACAGCCATACGAGCAGTACTTC. The chain is built from TRBV13 and TRBJ2-7, with D perhaps matching TRBD1 (6 bases). V lost 5 bases, J lost 4 bases, and 12 bases lay in between. The CDR3 has 13 residues. CDR1 and CDR2 from the germline V gene are PRHDT and FYEKMQ (reference sequence). Full variable domain (remainder filled in from reference TRBV13 and TRBJ2-7): AAGVIQSPRHLIKEKRETATLKCYPIPRHDTVYWYQQGPGQDPQFLISFYEKMQSDKGSIPDRFSAQQFSDYHSELNMSSLELGDSALYFCASSQGQPYEQYFGPGTRLTVT.

This clonotype was observed many times. J is TRBJ2-3 and V is TRBV15; 9 bases agree with TRBD2. V lost 0 bases to trimming and J lost 1 base; unmatched junction nucleotides: 8. Germline CDR1 is LNHNV and CDR2 is YYDKDF (reference sequence). This CDR3 is 18 amino acids long. The CDR3 sequence: CATSRDQSVAGGTDTQYF. For the CDR3, the DNA is TGTGCCACCAGCAGAGATCAGTCGGTAGCGGGAGGCACAGATACGCAGTATTTT.

This clonotype was observed a handful of times. The V and J genes are TRBV10-1 and TRBJ2-1, with D hard to call. This CDR3 region has 13 residues. V was trimmed by 4 bases and J by 8 bases, leaving 12 bases between them. The germline gives CDR1 WNHNN, CDR2 SYGVQD (reference sequence). This CDR3 reads CASSGAAGDEQFF. The CDR3 DNA follows: TGCGCCAGCAGTGGGGCCGCTGGTGATGAGCAGTTCTTC.